The subject of this entry is one T cell receptor beta chain. These data originate in a study of blood T cell repertoires in COVID-19. Study information: Samples taken during acute and convalescent COVID-19 were collected in the United States, Italy and Spain. Sources were T cells, B-cell-depleted T cells, or PBMCs; the material itself was cDNA or gDNA.

In the source study's methods: Amplification of reference gene primers provided the estimated nucleated cell counts. Data came from immunoSEQ multiplex PCR; TCRdb stores just in-frame clones and leaves some out. V and J calls and clone size are given by that table; D and trimming were obtained from the DNA. The table lists over 300,000 clones, more than 80% of them singletons. The CDR3 runs 15 residues. Germline V lookup: CDR1 SGDLS, CDR2 YYNGEE. The ends lost 4 bases at V and 6 bases at J; junction bases unmatched: 7. The material sequenced was peripheral blood. The receptor's source is a man in his forties with acute or convalescent COVID-19. V is TRBV9 and J is TRBJ1-6, with 7 bases matching TRBD1. Here the CDR3 reads CASSFGQARNSPLHF. CDR3 DNA sequence: TGTGCCAGCAGCTTCGGACAGGCGCGTAATTCACCCCTCCACTTT. The full variable domain, rest sourced from reference TRBV9 and TRBJ1-6, is DSGVTQTPKHLITATGQRVTLRCSPRSGDLSVYWYQQSLDQGLQFLIQYYNGEERAKGNILERFSAQQFPDLHSELNLSSLELGDSALYFCASSFGQARNSPLHFGNGTRLTVT.